This T cell receptor (beta chain) was recovered during a study of cytomegalovirus exposure and HLA in healthy donors. CDR1 MNHEY and CDR2 SVGAGI come from the germline V gene. Trimming took off 4 bases at V and 0 bases at J, with 13 bases between the two ends. The CDR3 is 16 amino acids. The donors (healthy individuals) were bone marrow donors. About this clone itself: Its target is unknown.

Findings and limits, study-wide: Later analysis showed most CMV-associated TCR beta chains appearing HLA-restricted. Reportedly, cytomegalovirus status was diagnosed with high sensitivity and specificity.

A multiplex PCR was run with 60 Vbeta primers and 13 Jbeta primers. Profiled with immunoSEQ multiplex PCR; TCRdb holds only in-frame clones, not every one. This table has fewer than 250,000 clones, over 75% appearing once. The V call is TRBV6-5, the J call TRBJ2-1; tentatively, D is TRBD2 (7 bases). Sequencing was carried out using PBMCs. The TCR comes from a male donor in good health and CMV-seronegative. CDR3 in DNA: TGTGCCAGCAGTTTCGGGGGCGGGAGCTCCTACAATGAGCAGTTCTTC. This encodes CASSFGGGSSYNEQFF.